The rows below give T cell receptor beta chains drawn from one sample of a study of regulatory T cells in long-lasting Graves disease. TCRdb recomputed calls from the multiplex PCR reads with MiXCR, one row per CDR3 protein. The table records approximately 360,000 distinct CDR3 sequences, about 12% of them present only once. This sample was shared with a second study, whose subject was T cells in Graves' hyperthyroidism and ophthalmopathy.

Here the sequenced sample was peripheral blood mononuclear cells (PBMCs), taken at new diagnosis, from a patient treated with antithyroid drugs. These receptors originate from a woman younger than 35 with Graves disease. Each CDR3 is given with its conserved first and last residue. D genes are given only for firm matches. The listing skips clone size in some rows; elsewhere it reads once, few, many or a size class.

CDR3nt: TGCAGCGTCGGTGCGTGGAACACTGAAGCTTTCTTT
CDR3aa: CSVGAWNTEAFF
j_gene: TRBJ1-1
d_gene: .
abundance: many
v_gene: TRBV29-1

CDR3nt: TGCAGTGCTAGAGATTCGGGGACAGGGTCCACAGATACGCAGTATTTT
CDR3aa: CSARDSGTGSTDTQYF
j_gene: TRBJ2-3
d_gene: TRBD1
abundance: many
v_gene: TRBV20-1

CDR3nt: TGTGCCAGTAGTGATCACACAGAGAACTATGGCTACACCTTC
CDR3aa: CASSDHTENYGYTF
j_gene: TRBJ1-2
d_gene: .
abundance: many
v_gene: TRBV19

CDR3nt: TGCAGCGTAGCCGGACAGGCCGTTGGGAATGAGCAGTTCTTC
CDR3aa: CSVAGQAVGNEQFF
j_gene: TRBJ2-1
d_gene: TRBD1
abundance: .
v_gene: TRBV29-1

CDR3nt: TGTGCCAGCAGCAAAGGGGGGCCAGCAAGCTCTGGAAACACCATATATTTT
CDR3aa: CASSKGGPASSGNTIYF
j_gene: TRBJ1-3
d_gene: .
abundance: few
v_gene: TRBV7-9

CDR3nt: TGTGCCAGCAGTTCGACAGGACTGAACACTGTAGCTTTCTTT
CDR3aa: CASSSTGLNTVAFF
j_gene: TRBJ1-1
d_gene: .
abundance: .
v_gene: TRBV12-3/TRBV12-4

CDR3nt: TGTGCCAGTTCCTATGGGTTTCGAGAGACCCAGTACTTC
CDR3aa: CASSYGFRETQYF
j_gene: TRBJ2-5
d_gene: .
abundance: .
v_gene: TRBV12-3/TRBV12-4

CDR3nt: TGTGCCAGCAGTCATCAGGGGTTCCATGAGCAGTTCTTC
CDR3aa: CASSHQGFHEQFF
j_gene: TRBJ2-1
d_gene: .
abundance: .
v_gene: TRBV6-2/TRBV6-3

CDR3nt: TGCAGCCTAGGGACTAGCGGAGGGGGACTAGCCAAAAACATTCAGTACTTC
CDR3aa: CSLGTSGGGLAKNIQYF
j_gene: TRBJ2-4
d_gene: TRBD2
abundance: many
v_gene: TRBV29-1

CDR3nt: TGCAGTGCTAGACAGGGCGATCAGCCCCAGCATTTT
CDR3aa: CSARQGDQPQHF
j_gene: TRBJ1-5
d_gene: .
abundance: many
v_gene: TRBV20-1

CDR3nt: TGTGCCAGCAGTCATATTCCCCCGGGTGAGCAGTTCTTC
CDR3aa: CASSHIPPGEQFF
j_gene: TRBJ2-1
d_gene: .
abundance: many
v_gene: TRBV2

CDR3nt: TGCGCCAGCAGCCAAGGTCCGGGACCCCAAGAGACCCAGTACTTC
CDR3aa: CASSQGPGPQETQYF
j_gene: TRBJ2-5
d_gene: .
abundance: few
v_gene: TRBV4-1

CDR3nt: TGTGCCAGCAGCTTGTTAAACAGCCGGGTGGAGACCCAGTACTTC
CDR3aa: CASSLLNSRVETQYF
j_gene: TRBJ2-5
d_gene: .
abundance: many
v_gene: TRBV7-2

CDR3nt: TGCAGCGTTGGCATGGGACAGGGGTTCTGGGAGACCCAGTACTTC
CDR3aa: CSVGMGQGFWETQYF
j_gene: TRBJ2-5
d_gene: TRBD1
abundance: .
v_gene: TRBV29-1

CDR3nt: TGTGCCAGCAGCCAGCAGACTAGCGGGAGTCATAATGAGCAGTTCTTC
CDR3aa: CASSQQTSGSHNEQFF
j_gene: TRBJ2-1
d_gene: TRBD2
abundance: .
v_gene: TRBV4-2

CDR3nt: TGTGCCAGCAGCTTAGCGCTAAGGGGGGGCAATCAGCCCCAGCATTTT
CDR3aa: CASSLALRGGNQPQHF
j_gene: TRBJ1-5
d_gene: .
abundance: .
v_gene: TRBV7-9

CDR3nt: TGTGCCACCAGTGTCGGACAGCACACAGATACGCAGTATTTT
CDR3aa: CATSVGQHTDTQYF
j_gene: TRBJ2-3
d_gene: .
abundance: .
v_gene: TRBV24-1

CDR3nt: TGTGCTAGTGGTTTCCGGGAAGCAAGTGAAGCTTTCTTT
CDR3aa: CASGFREASEAFF
j_gene: TRBJ1-1
d_gene: .
abundance: many
v_gene: TRBV12-5

CDR3nt: TGTGCCAGCAGTTTGGGACTAGCGGGAGCTTATCTCGGATACAATGAGCAGTTCTTC
CDR3aa: CASSLGLAGAYLGYNEQFF
j_gene: TRBJ2-1
d_gene: TRBD2
abundance: many
v_gene: TRBV27

CDR3nt: TGCAGCGTTGGGCGCAGGCTGAACACTGAAGCTTTCTTT
CDR3aa: CSVGRRLNTEAFF
j_gene: TRBJ1-1
d_gene: .
abundance: many
v_gene: TRBV29-1

CDR3nt: TGTGCCAGCAGCCATGACAGGACTGGGACGGAGCAGTACTTC
CDR3aa: CASSHDRTGTEQYF
j_gene: TRBJ2-7
d_gene: .
abundance: many
v_gene: TRBV11-2

CDR3nt: TGTGCCAGCGGCACTAGCGGGGTGAGCTCCTACAATGAGCAGTTCTTC
CDR3aa: CASGTSGVSSYNEQFF
j_gene: TRBJ2-1
d_gene: TRBD2
abundance: many
v_gene: TRBV2

CDR3nt: TGCAGTGCTATATATACAGGGGGCGGTGAAAAACTGTTTTTT
CDR3aa: CSAIYTGGGEKLFF
j_gene: TRBJ1-4
d_gene: TRBD1
abundance: .
v_gene: TRBV20-1

CDR3nt: TGTGCCAGCAGCTTAGGACCAGGGGGAAGCACAGATACGCAGTATTTT
CDR3aa: CASSLGPGGSTDTQYF
j_gene: TRBJ2-3
d_gene: TRBD1
abundance: many
v_gene: TRBV7-2

CDR3nt: TGTGCCAGCAGTTATCCGGGACAGGAAATCCACGCTTTCTTT
CDR3aa: CASSYPGQEIHAFF
j_gene: TRBJ1-1
d_gene: TRBD1
abundance: many
v_gene: TRBV28

CDR3nt: TGTGCCAGCAGTGGGGACAGTGATGCGAACACAGATACGCAGTATTTT
CDR3aa: CASSGDSDANTDTQYF
j_gene: TRBJ2-3
d_gene: TRBD1
abundance: many
v_gene: TRBV2

CDR3nt: TGTGCCAGCAGCGAGGCTAGCGGGACCCTAATGGATGAGCAGTTCTTC
CDR3aa: CASSEASGTLMDEQFF
j_gene: TRBJ2-1
d_gene: TRBD2
abundance: many
v_gene: TRBV9

CDR3nt: TGTGCCAGCAGCCTTAGCGGGGTGAACACCGGGGAGCTGTTTTTT
CDR3aa: CASSLSGVNTGELFF
j_gene: TRBJ2-2
d_gene: TRBD2
abundance: many
v_gene: TRBV7-6

CDR3nt: TGCAGTGCTAGACAAGGCCGACCTCGCTATGGCTACACCTTC
CDR3aa: CSARQGRPRYGYTF
j_gene: TRBJ1-2
d_gene: .
abundance: many
v_gene: TRBV20-1

CDR3nt: TGTGCCAGTAGTACCTGGACAGGGCAAGGAAACACCATATATTTT
CDR3aa: CASSTWTGQGNTIYF
j_gene: TRBJ1-3
d_gene: TRBD1
abundance: .
v_gene: TRBV19

CDR3nt: TGTGCCAGCAGCTTAATAGCGGGAGGGTTCGTTGAGCAGTTCTTC
CDR3aa: CASSLIAGGFVEQFF
j_gene: TRBJ2-1
d_gene: TRBD2
abundance: .
v_gene: TRBV7-2

CDR3nt: TGTGCTAGTGGTTCGCACCCCGGGGGGGACACAGATACGCAGTATTTT
CDR3aa: CASGSHPGGDTDTQYF
j_gene: TRBJ2-3
d_gene: TRBD2
abundance: .
v_gene: TRBV12-5

CDR3nt: TGCAGTGCTAGAGATCAACGCACCTACTATGGCTACACCTTC
CDR3aa: CSARDQRTYYGYTF
j_gene: TRBJ1-2
d_gene: .
abundance: many
v_gene: TRBV20-1

CDR3nt: TGTGCCAGTAGTTGGTTGGAGGGGCCGGGCCTGGGAGCTTTCTTT
CDR3aa: CASSWLEGPGLGAFF
j_gene: TRBJ1-1
d_gene: .
abundance: many
v_gene: TRBV19

CDR3nt: TGTGCCAGCAGCTTAGGGGGCGCGGGTGGTATTTCACCCCTCCACTTT
CDR3aa: CASSLGGAGGISPLHF
j_gene: TRBJ1-6
d_gene: .
abundance: many
v_gene: TRBV7-9

CDR3nt: TGTGCCAGCAGCTCAAAGTCGGTTCCTGAAGCTTTCTTT
CDR3aa: CASSSKSVPEAFF
j_gene: TRBJ1-1
d_gene: .
abundance: many
v_gene: TRBV7-9

CDR3nt: TGTGCCAGCAGCCAGAACCGAAACAACCGAAATAAGAACACTGAAGCTTTCTTT
CDR3aa: CASSQNRNNRNKNTEAFF
j_gene: TRBJ1-1
d_gene: .
abundance: many
v_gene: TRBV12-3/TRBV12-4

CDR3nt: TGTGCCACTCCACCCCGGGGACAGGGGCTACAAGAGACCCAGTACTTC
CDR3aa: CATPPRGQGLQETQYF
j_gene: TRBJ2-5
d_gene: TRBD1
abundance: many
v_gene: TRBV2

CDR3nt: TGTGCCAGCAGGGATAACCAATTGAGTGCCGGGACAGATACTCACGAGCAGTACTTC
CDR3aa: CASRDNQLSAGTDTHEQYF
j_gene: TRBJ2-7
d_gene: TRBD1
abundance: many
v_gene: TRBV28

CDR3nt: TGTGCCAGCAGCTTAGCGGGAGACTACGAGCAGTACTTC
CDR3aa: CASSLAGDYEQYF
j_gene: TRBJ2-7
d_gene: .
abundance: many
v_gene: TRBV11-3